Presented here are 23 T cell receptor beta chains from one specimen sequenced in a study of shared clonotypes between healthy human individuals. The assay was immunoSEQ multiplex PCR, and TCRdb's table has in-frame clones only and misses some. In the table there are about 490,000 clones, roughly four fifths of which are singletons. Sequencing input: PBMCs. The source is a woman aged 40 to 50 in good health. Some clones in this sample may be carry-over from other donors' samples.

The CDR3 here is CASSIPTSGGTTYEQYF. The CDR3 DNA follows: TGTGCCAGTAGTATACCGACTAGCGGGGGTACCACCTACGAGCAGTACTTC. This rearrangement joins TRBV19 to TRBJ2-7; TRBD2 matches at 12 bases. Germline-derived CDR1 and CDR2 are LNHDA and SQIVND (reference sequence). Trimming removed 2 bases from V and 2 bases from J; junction bases left unmatched: 7. The CDR3 runs 17 residues.

The V call is TRBV19, the J call TRBJ1-5; D remains ambiguous. The germline V gene encodes CDR1 LNHDA and CDR2 SQIVND (reference sequence). This CDR3 region has 12 residues. Trimming took 4 bases from V and 6 from J, leaving 7 bases between them. As DNA, the CDR3 is TGTGCCAGTAGTAACGTGGGTCAGCCCCAGCATTTT. It yields the protein CASSNVGQPQHF.

Ten or more counts support this clone. The gene calls are TRBV27 and TRBJ1-6; D gene unclear. In germline, CDR1 is MNHEY, CDR2 SMNVEV (reference sequence). Trimming left V 8 bases short and J 5 bases short, with 4 bases between. The CDR3 sequence is 11 residues long. CDR3 DNA: TGTGCCAGCGGCCATAATTCACCCCTCCACTTT. The encoded protein is CASGHNSPLHF.

J is TRBJ2-7 and V is TRBV18; possible D gene TRBD1, 6 bases. V lost 2 bases and J 7 bases, leaving 24 bases between the germline ends. CDR1 KGHSH and CDR2 LQKENI come from the germline V gene. The CDR3 covers 17 residues. The CDR3 is CASSPVLRGAGFDEQYF. CDR3 sequence (DNA): TGTGCCAGCTCACCAGTGCTCAGGGGCGCTGGTTTCGATGAGCAGTACTTC.

This clone was seen many times. V gene TRBV6-4 combines with J gene TRBJ2-5; 7 bases match TRBD2. Germline V gives CDR1 MRHNA, CDR2 SNTAGT. The CDR3 runs 14 residues. The junction had 6 bases not matched to a gene; V was cut back by 2 bases and J by 6 bases. The CDR3 coding sequence is TGTGCCAGCAGTGACGGCGGGAGTCGTAAGACCCAGTACTTC. This encodes CASSDGGSRKTQYF.

Only a few counts were recorded for this clone. This chain links TRBV2 with TRBJ2-7, with TRBD2 matching 10 bases. This CDR3 is built from 14 residues. V gave up 8 bases and J gave up 2 bases; unmatched junction bases: 6. The germline V gene encodes CDR1 SNHLY and CDR2 FYNNEI. The chain's CDR3 is CASGGTSATYEQYF. CDR3 bases: TGTGCCAGCGGGGGGACTAGCGCAACCTACGAGCAGTACTTC.

V and J are TRBV11-1 and TRBJ2-1, with 8 nucleotides matching TRBD1. Germline loops: CDR1 SGHAT, CDR2 FQDESV (reference sequence). The CDR3 has 16 residues. The V segment lost 5 bases and the J segment 4 bases; nucleotides outside the gene matches: 10. CDR3 protein: CASSLMQGAGYNEQFF. The CDR3 DNA reads as TGTGCCAGCAGCCTAATGCAGGGGGCAGGTTACAATGAGCAGTTCTTC.

DNA for the CDR3: TGTGCCACCAGCAGAGAGTACTATCAATTGGGGCGGGACCCAGAGGTCTACGAGCAGTACTTC. This gives the protein CATSREYYQLGRDPEVYEQYF. This chain connects TRBV15 to TRBJ2-7; TRBD2 might be the D (6 bases). CDR3 length: 21 residues. Germline-derived CDR1 and CDR2 are LNHNV and YYDKDF (reference sequence). Trimming removed 0 bases at V and 3 bases at J, with 30 bases between.

This rearrangement joins TRBV4-3 to TRBJ2-1; tentatively, D is TRBD2 (5 bases). Germline assignment: CDR1 LGHNA and CDR2 YSLEER. This CDR3 is 16 amino acids long. The germline V and J ends were trimmed by 2 bases and 0 bases, with 11 bases remaining between them. DNA of the CDR3: TGCGCCAGCAGCCAACAGTCGGGGATCTCCTACAATGAGCAGTTCTTC. It codes for CASSQQSGISYNEQFF.

The V gene is TRBV10-2, the J gene TRBJ2-6; possibly TRBD1 for D (6 bases). Per germline, CDR1 WSHSY and CDR2 SAAADI. This CDR3 is built from 17 residues. V lost 3 bases and J 3 bases, leaving 15 bases between the germline ends. The DNA for the CDR3 is TGCGCCAGCAGTGAAGCTACGACAGGTTTTGGGGCCAACGTCCTGACTTTC. Amino acid sequence: CASSEATTGFGANVLTF.

This clone has only one observation. This chain links TRBV28 with TRBJ1-5; a possible D gene is TRBD1 (6 bases). Trimming stripped 6 bases from V and 0 bases from J, with 15 bases between. CDR1 and CDR2 from the germline V gene are MDHEN and SYDVKM. This CDR3 contains 16 residues. The CDR3 DNA follows: TGTGCCAGCAGGCCAGGGGCGCGGGGTAGCAATCAGCCCCAGCATTTT. It encodes CASRPGARGSNQPQHF.

The chain has TRBV11-3 and TRBJ2-1; 14 bases agree with TRBD2. Germline V CDR1 and CDR2: SGHNT, YENEEA. The CDR3 loop spans 16 amino acids. J gave up 10 bases and V 5 bases, and 10 bases lay outside the gene matches. The CDR3 reads CASSAAGTSGRDEQFF. In nucleotides, the CDR3 is TGTGCCAGCAGCGCTGCCGGGACTAGCGGGAGAGACGAGCAGTTCTTC.

On this clone: The junction differs from germline at one of its ends, possibly a read error. The chain employs TRBV28 and TRBJ1-1, with D hard to call. CDR3 length equals 17 residues. Germline CDR1 reads MDHEN; CDR2 reads SYDVKM. The CDR3 is CASSLPGDGKRNAEAFF. DNA for the CDR3: TGTGCCAGCAGTTTACCTGGCGACGGGAAGAGGAACGCTGAAGCTTTCTTT.

The V and J genes are TRBV21-1 and TRBJ2-4; whether TRBD2, the table's D call, matches the DNA was not checked. TRBV21-1 is classified as a pseudogene. The CDR3 length is 18 residues. The CDR3 is CASYPGLAGVESKNIQYF. The CDR3 DNA sequence: TGTGCCAGCTATCCGGGACTAGCGGGGGTTGAGTCCAAAAACATTCAGTACTTC.

This clone was seen once. Here the CDR3 DNA reads TGTGCCTGTACCAAAACACAGGTCGGAACTGAAGCTTTCTTT. Its translation is CACTKTQVGTEAFF. The rearrangement uses TRBV30 and TRBJ1-1, with D tentatively TRBD1 (5 bases). Trimming pared 6 bases from V and 5 bases from J, leaving 19 bases between. The V gene's germline CDR1 is GTSNPN and CDR2 SVGIG (reference sequence). The CDR3 covers 14 residues.

This chain uses TRBV19 with TRBJ2-1; the match to TRBD1 covers 9 bases. This CDR3 is 18 amino acids long. The germline CDR1 and CDR2 sequences are LNHDA and SQIVND (reference sequence). Losses at the gene ends were 8 bases for V and 1 base for J; bases not matched to a gene: 15. CDR3 amino acids: CASSPRTGDEGSYNEQFF. The CDR3 DNA is TGTGCCAGTTCCCCTAGGACAGGGGACGAAGGTTCCTACAATGAGCAGTTCTTC.

This rearrangement joins TRBV6-1 to TRBJ1-4, with TRBD1 matching over 7 bases. The CDR3 is 14 residues long. CDR1 is MNHNS, CDR2 SASEGT, per germline. V gave up 5 bases and J gave up 10 bases; unmatched junction bases: 10. This CDR3 reads CASSIATGARKLFF. DNA of the CDR3: TGTGCCAGCAGTATAGCTACAGGGGCGCGAAAACTGTTTTTT.

The chain uses TRBV19 and TRBJ2-7; TRBD1 might be the D (5 bases). Per the germline V gene, CDR1 is LNHDA and CDR2 is SQIVND (reference sequence). V lost 7 bases and J lost 2, with 18 bases in between. The CDR3 runs to 15 residues. The CDR3: CASTTTSKGAYEQYF. The CDR3 DNA is TGTGCCAGTACCACCACCTCTAAAGGGGCCTACGAGCAGTACTTC. The variable domain in full, with the rest retrieved from reference TRBV19 and TRBJ2-7, is DGGITQSPKYLFRKEGQNVTLSCEQNLNHDAMYWYRQDPGQGLRLIYYSQIVNDFQKGDIAEGYSVSREKKESFPLTVTSAQKNPTAFYLCASTTTSKGAYEQYFGPGTRLTVT.

V is TRBV2 and J is TRBJ1-6; the D gene is possibly TRBD1 (6 bases). V gave up 11 bases and J gave up 10 bases, with 18 bases separating them. The CDR3 has 13 amino acids. Germline V lookup: CDR1 SNHLY, CDR2 FYNNEI. CDR3 sequence reads: CAGSGQSGSPLHF. For the CDR3, the DNA is TGTGCCGGGTCCGGACAGTCTGGATCACCCCTCCACTTT. Complete variable domain (other parts from reference TRBV2 and TRBJ1-6): EPEVTQTPSHQVTQMGQEVILRCVPISNHLYFYWYRQILGQKVEFLVSFYNNEISEKSEIFDDQFSVERPDGSNFTLKIRSTKLEDSAMYFCAGSGQSGSPLHFGNGTRLTVT.

This clone came up many times. The chain has TRBV5-1 and TRBJ2-5; no definite D call. Trimming took 2 bases from V and 8 from J, leaving 10 bases between them. From germline, CDR1 is SGHRS and CDR2 YFSETQ. The CDR3 contains 12 residues. CDR3 loop: CASSFDSFTQYF. The CDR3 DNA reads as TGCGCCAGCAGCTTTGACTCCTTTACCCAGTACTTC. The variable domain in full, with the rest retrieved from reference TRBV5-1 and TRBJ2-5, is KAGVTQTPRYLIKTRGQQVTLSCSPISGHRSVSWYQQTPGQGLQFLFEYFSETQRNKGNFPGRFSGRQFSNSRSEMNVSTLELGDSALYLCASSFDSFTQYFGPGTRLLVL.

In regard to this clone: This could be a read error, since a much larger clone is one nucleotide away. DNA for the CDR3: TGTGCCAGCAGAAACAGTACTCTCCATGGCTACACCTTC. Protein product: CASRNSTLHGYTF. The chain joins TRBV6-1 to TRBJ1-2; D is unresolved. V shed 6 bases and J shed 6 bases, with 14 bases lying between them. Germline assignment: CDR1 MNHNS and CDR2 SASEGT. CDR3 length: 13 amino acids.

This clone was counted a single time. The chain links TRBV11-2 to TRBJ1-2; D possibly corresponds to TRBD1 (6 bases). The ends were cut back, 4 bases at V and 7 bases at J, with 13 bases in the middle. The CDR3 is 13 amino acids. In germline, CDR1 is SGHAT, CDR2 FQNNGV. In nucleotides, the CDR3 is TGTGCCAGCAGCTCCTGGGGGGGGCTTGGCTACACCTTC. It specifies CASSSWGGLGYTF. Full variable domain (remainder filled in from reference TRBV11-2 and TRBJ1-2): EAGVAQSPRYKIIEKRQSVAFWCNPISGHATLYWYQQILGQGPKLLIQFQNNGVVDDSQLPKDRFSAERLKGVDSTLKIQPAKLEDSAVYLCASSSWGGLGYTFGSGTRLTVV.

The chain recombines TRBV5-1 with TRBJ2-1; D may be TRBD2 (5 bases). This CDR3 is built from 13 residues. Germline CDR1 is SGHRS and CDR2 is YFSETQ. The V and J ends lost 0 bases and 9 bases respectively, with 10 bases between them. Here the CDR3 reads CASSLELGSEQFF. The CDR3, as DNA: TGCGCCAGCAGCTTGGAACTAGGTAGTGAGCAGTTCTTC.